The 22 T cell receptor beta chains reported below all come from one sample, sequenced in a study of shared clonotypes between healthy human individuals. Here immunoSEQ multiplex PCR was the method, and the copy in TCRdb shows in-frame clones only, minus some. The table shows 950,000 to 1,300,000 clones, with roughly 70% occurring only once. Sequenced input: memory CD4+ T cells sorted from blood. Documented subset: CD45RA-negative fraction. These receptors all come from a young man in good health.

The V gene is TRBV5-1, the J gene TRBJ1-1; TRBD1 agrees at 7 bases. Germline CDR1 SGHRS, CDR2 YFSETQ. CDR3 size: 15 residues. V gave up 4 bases and J gave up 1 base; unmatched junction bases: 7. CDR3 amino acids: CASSTQGQRNTEAFF. CDR3 DNA sequence: TGCGCCAGCAGCACGCAGGGACAGAGGAACACTGAAGCTTTCTTT.

This clone has more than one count but fewer than ten. This rearrangement joins TRBV14 to TRBJ2-7, with 9 nucleotides matching TRBD2. The V gene end was trimmed by 6 bases and the J gene end by 0 bases; junction bases not matched to a gene: 6. The CDR3 is made up of 15 amino acids. Germline CDR1 SGHDN, CDR2 FVKESK. The CDR3, as DNA: TGTGCCAGCAGTCGGACTAGCGCCAGCTCCTACGAGCAGTACTTC. It specifies CASSRTSASSYEQYF.

As for this clone: Other DNA variants within this sample encode the same CDR3. This chain connects TRBV12-5 to TRBJ1-6; TRBD1 matches at 7 bases. Germline V gene lookup returns CDR1 LGHNT and CDR2 FRNRAP. CDR3 length: 15 residues. V shed 1 base and J 5 bases; nucleotides not matched to a gene: 2. The CDR3 DNA sequence: TGTGCTAGTGGTTTGGGACAGGGTAATAATTCACCCCTCCACTTT. Amino acids: CASGLGQGNNSPLHF.

This chain uses TRBV5-1 with TRBJ2-7; a weak D match, TRBD1 (5 bases). The CDR3 totals 14 residues. Germline V gene data show CDR1 as SGHRS and CDR2 as YFSETQ. The V gene lost 4 bases and the J gene lost 2 bases, with 13 bases spanning the gap. The CDR3 protein is CASSPTSQAYEQYF. In nucleotides, the CDR3 is TGCGCCAGCAGCCCCACATCACAGGCCTACGAGCAGTACTTC.

A word on this clone: Other DNA sequences of this sample code for an identical CDR3. V and J are TRBV19 and TRBJ2-5, with a tentative D call TRBD2 (6 bases). The CDR3 runs to 12 residues. V shed 4 bases and J shed 5 bases, with 8 bases lying between them. CDR1 is LNHDA, CDR2 SQIVND, per germline (reference sequence). The CDR3, as DNA: TGTGCCAGTAGTAGCGGGGTTGAGACCCAGTACTTC. Protein: CASSSGVETQYF.

Points on this clone: Other DNA sequences within the sample encode an identical CDR3. The chain joins TRBV30 to TRBJ2-5; possible D gene TRBD1, 6 bases. This CDR3 region has 13 residues. V lost 1 base to trimming and J lost 5 bases, with 11 bases between them. CDR1 is GTSNPN and CDR2 is SVGIG in the germline V gene (reference sequence). This CDR3 reads CAWSGGLVETQYF. DNA of the CDR3: TGTGCCTGGAGTGGGGGGCTAGTGGAGACCCAGTACTTC.

This clone was detected a few times. The chain carries TRBV2 and TRBJ1-2; D not resolved. The V gene's germline CDR1 is SNHLY and CDR2 FYNNEI. This CDR3 has 13 residues. Trimming removed 5 bases at V and 5 bases at J, with 12 bases between. In DNA, the CDR3 is TGTGCCAGCAGTTACAGTGGCAGTTATGGCTACACCTTC. The encoded protein is CASSYSGSYGYTF.

This clone appeared a single time. The chain recombines TRBV2 with TRBJ1-2, with 7 bases fitting TRBD1. After removal of 7 bases from V and 2 bases from J, the junction contained 16 bases not matched to a gene. Germline CDR1 and CDR2: SNHLY and FYNNEI. The CDR3 totals 17 residues. The CDR3 is CASIRAGRQGMNYGYTF. DNA of the CDR3: TGTGCCAGCATAAGGGCCGGACGACAGGGAATGAACTATGGCTACACCTTC. Supplemented by reference TRBV2 and TRBJ1-2, the full variable domain reads EPEVTQTPSHQVTQMGQEVILRCVPISNHLYFYWYRQILGQKVEFLVSFYNNEISEKSEIFDDQFSVERPDGSNFTLKIRSTKLEDSAMYFCASIRAGRQGMNYGYTFGSGTRLTVV.

With regard to this clone: This likely reflects a read error, since a far larger clone is one base away. V usage is TRBV7-9 and J usage is TRBJ2-7, with D possibly being TRBD1 or TRBD2 (5 bases each). The CDR3 has 13 amino acids. The germline V gene encodes CDR1 SEHNR and CDR2 FQNEAQ (reference sequence). CDR3 sequence (DNA): TGTGCCAGCAGCTTAGTGGGACCCTACGGGCAGTACTTC. It codes for CASSLVGPYGQYF.

This chain joins TRBV19 and TRBJ1-4, with D possibly being TRBD1 (5 bases). The germline V gene has CDR1 LNHDA and CDR2 SQIVND (reference sequence). Trimming left V 8 bases short and J 0 bases short, with 13 bases between. The CDR3 is made up of 15 amino acids. The CDR3 DNA reads as TGTGCCAGTCGGGACGGGGGTGCAACTAATGAAAAACTGTTTTTT. The encoded protein is CASRDGGATNEKLFF.

The rearrangement joins TRBV18 to TRBJ2-7, with 9 bases fitting TRBD1. Germline CDR1 is KGHSH and CDR2 is LQKENI. The ends lost 3 bases at V and 9 bases at J; junction bases unmatched: 12. The CDR3 runs 15 residues. CDR3 bases: TGTGCCAGCTCACCCCCGGGACAGGGAGAAATTGGGCAGTACTTC. Amino acid sequence: CASSPPGQGEIGQYF. The full variable domain, rest sourced from reference TRBV18 and TRBJ2-7, is NAGVMQNPRHLVRRRGQEARLRCSPMKGHSHVYWYRQLPEEGLKFMVYLQKENIIDESGMPKERFSAEFPKEGPSILRIQQVVRGDSAAYFCASSPPGQGEIGQYFGPGTRLTVT.

The V and J genes are TRBV5-1 and TRBJ2-5; 7 bases match TRBD1. After removal of 4 bases from V and 5 bases from J, the junction contained 11 bases not matched to a gene. CDR1 is SGHRS and CDR2 is YFSETQ in the germline V gene. The CDR3 loop spans 15 amino acids. The CDR3 coding sequence is TGCGCCAGCAGCCTGGGGATCAGACAGGGCGAGACCCAGTACTTC. The encoded protein is CASSLGIRQGETQYF.

V is TRBV5-8 and J is TRBJ2-7, with TRBD1 identical over 8 bases. The CDR3 spans 14 residues. Germline V lookup: CDR1 SGHTS, CDR2 YDEGEE. V trimming: 7 bases; J trimming: 3 bases; junction bases outside the gene matches: 9. For the CDR3, the DNA is TGTGCCAGCCGAAGGACAGGGTCGCTCTACGAGCAGTACTTC. Protein sequence: CASRRTGSLYEQYF.

This clone showed up just a few times. The chain employs TRBV5-1 and TRBJ2-3; D is uncertain. V was pared by 4 bases and J by 5 bases, with 14 bases between. Germline V CDR1 and CDR2: SGHRS, YFSETQ. The CDR3 runs 14 residues. DNA of the CDR3: TGCGCCAGCAGCGCCGACCCGTTGGGAGATACGCAGTATTTT. It codes for CASSADPLGDTQYF.

The chain links TRBV6-1 to TRBJ2-3; a weak D match, TRBD2 (6 bases). V gave up 4 bases and J gave up 5 bases, with 28 bases separating them. This CDR3 region has 19 residues. Per the germline V gene, CDR1 is MNHNS and CDR2 is SASEGT. The chain's CDR3 is CASSGAGKTRSLRGDTQYF. The CDR3 DNA reads TGTGCCAGCAGTGGCGCGGGGAAGACACGATCATTAAGAGGAGATACGCAGTATTTT.

The chain uses TRBV7-9 and TRBJ1-5; D not resolved. CDR1 and CDR2 from the germline V gene are SEHNR and FQNEAQ (reference sequence). The CDR3 has 13 amino acids. Trimming stripped 5 bases from V and 3 bases from J, with 8 bases between. CDR3 region: CASSNLDNQPQHF. The DNA for the CDR3 is TGTGCCAGCAGCAACCTCGACAATCAGCCCCAGCATTTT.

The V call is TRBV18, the J call TRBJ2-5; TRBD2 might be the D (6 bases). The germline V gene has CDR1 KGHSH and CDR2 LQKENI. V was trimmed by 0 bases and J by 5 bases, leaving 13 bases between them. The CDR3 loop spans 15 amino acids. The CDR3 loop is CASSPPSRAGETQYF. Here the CDR3 DNA reads TGTGCCAGCTCACCACCGAGCAGGGCGGGGGAGACCCAGTACTTC.

This clone was observed a handful of times. This sequence joins TRBV30 and TRBJ1-5, with D hard to call. Germline V CDR1 and CDR2: GTSNPN, SVGIG (reference sequence). The CDR3 contains 12 residues. Trimming left V 4 bases short and J 7 bases short, with 11 bases between. CDR3 DNA: TGTGCCTGGAAAACAGAGTACCAGCCCCAGCATTTT. Its translation: CAWKTEYQPQHF.

J is TRBJ2-2 and V is TRBV6-4, with TRBD2 as a possible D gene (6 bases). CDR1 and CDR2 (germline): MRHNA, SNTAGT. Trimming pared 6 bases from V and 3 bases from J, leaving 11 bases between. This CDR3 spans 14 amino acids. The CDR3 nucleotides read TGTGCCAGCAGGGGACTCTCTGACACCGGGGAGCTGTTTTTT. It yields the protein CASRGLSDTGELFF.

V is TRBV5-1 and J is TRBJ2-3; 8 positions match TRBD2. After removal of 0 bases from V and 7 bases from J, the junction contained 16 bases not matched to a gene. This CDR3 is 18 amino acids long. CDR1 SGHRS and CDR2 YFSETQ come from the germline V gene. For the CDR3, the DNA is TGCGCCAGCAGCTTGGGACGGCAAGGAGCGGGGGCTGGAAATACGCAGTATTTT. This codes for CASSLGRQGAGAGNTQYF.

The chain has TRBV2 and TRBJ2-7, with D possibly TRBD1 on 6 matching bases. This CDR3 contains 14 residues. V lost 1 base to trimming and J lost 6 bases, with 13 bases between them. Per germline, CDR1 SNHLY and CDR2 FYNNEI. The CDR3 sequence is CASSEGQVPREQYF. DNA for the CDR3: TGTGCCAGCAGTGAAGGACAGGTTCCTCGCGAGCAGTACTTC.

The V and J genes are TRBV5-1 and TRBJ2-2; 8 positions agree with TRBD1. With 3 bases clipped from V and 5 bases from J, the junction kept 6 bases outside the gene matches. Germline values: CDR1 SGHRS, CDR2 YFSETQ. The length of the CDR3 is 15 residues. CDR3 protein: CASSSQGAFTGELFF. For the CDR3, the DNA is TGCGCCAGCAGCTCGCAGGGGGCGTTTACCGGGGAGCTGTTTTTT.